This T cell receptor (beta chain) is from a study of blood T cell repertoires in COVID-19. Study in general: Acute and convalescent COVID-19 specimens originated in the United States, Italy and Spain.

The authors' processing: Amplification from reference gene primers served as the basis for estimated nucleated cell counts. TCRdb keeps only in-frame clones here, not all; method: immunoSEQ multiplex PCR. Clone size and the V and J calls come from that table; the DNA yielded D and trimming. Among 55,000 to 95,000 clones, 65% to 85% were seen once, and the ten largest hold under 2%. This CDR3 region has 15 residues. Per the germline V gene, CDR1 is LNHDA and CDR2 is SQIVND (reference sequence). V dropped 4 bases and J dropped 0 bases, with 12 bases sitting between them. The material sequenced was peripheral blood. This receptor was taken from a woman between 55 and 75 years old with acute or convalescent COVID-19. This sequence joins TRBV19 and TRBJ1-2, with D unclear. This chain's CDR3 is CASSTIDTANYGYTF. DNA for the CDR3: TGTGCCAGTAGTACGATAGACACCGCTAACTATGGCTACACCTTC.